The 30 T cell receptor beta chains below were found in one sample sequenced in a study of blood T cell repertoires in COVID-19. Generated by immunoSEQ multiplex PCR, the TCRdb table keeps only in-frame clones and is missing some. The table shows under 200,000 clones, with around 82% occurring only once. The sample comprised PBMCs or T cells enriched from blood (not recorded which). The receptors were sampled from a woman in her fifties or sixties with acute COVID-19.

This chain's CDR3 is CASSEGGVWVTNTEAFF. As DNA, the CDR3 is TGCGCCAGCAGTGAGGGGGGCGTATGGGTGACGAACACTGAAGCTTTCTTT. The chain employs TRBV10-2 and TRBJ1-1; tentatively, D is TRBD1 (6 bases). V dropped 2 bases and J dropped 1 base, with 17 bases sitting between them. CDR3 size: 17 residues. Germline CDR1 and CDR2: WSHSY and SAAADI.

The chain carries TRBV5-4 and TRBJ2-2; possibly TRBD2 for D (6 bases). The CDR3 loop spans 19 amino acids. Germline CDR1 is SGHNT and CDR2 is YYREEE (reference sequence). V lost 4 bases and J 2 bases, leaving 24 bases between the germline ends. CDR3 DNA sequence: TGTGCCAGCAGCCGGGACGGATTGACTAGTGGGGACAACACCGGGGAGCTGTTTTTT. Translation gives CASSRDGLTSGDNTGELFF. The entire variable domain, with the rest obtained from reference TRBV5-4 and TRBJ2-2, is as follows: ETGVTQSPTHLIKTRGQQVTLRCSSQSGHNTVSWYQQALGQGPQFIFQYYREEENGRGNFPPRFSGLQFPNYSSELNVNALELDDSALYLCASSRDGLTSGDNTGELFFGEGSRLTVL.

V and J are TRBV6-2 or TRBV6-3 and TRBJ2-3; TRBD2 matches at 9 bases. V was pared by 5 bases and J by 4 bases, with 4 bases of the junction left unmatched. The CDR3 is made up of 14 amino acids. CDR1 is MNHEY, CDR2 SVGEGT, per germline. CDR3 coding DNA: TGTGCCAGCAGTCCGGGACTAGCCTCAGATACGCAGTATTTT. Translation: CASSPGLASDTQYF.

The chain couples TRBV5-4 to TRBJ1-5, with D possibly TRBD1 on 6 matching bases. The CDR3 runs to 12 residues. CDR1 and CDR2 from the germline V gene are SGHNT and YYREEE (reference sequence). The V and J ends lost 4 bases and 7 bases respectively, with 9 bases between them. The CDR3 nucleotides are TGTGCCAGCAGCGCCAGGGGACAGCCCCAGCATTTT. It yields the protein CASSARGQPQHF.

The rearrangement joins TRBV3-1 (or the pseudogene TRBV3-2) to TRBJ1-5; D may be TRBD1 (5 bases). Trimming pared 0 bases from V and 1 base from J, leaving 13 bases between. Germline CDR1 LGHDT, CDR2 YNNKEL (reference sequence). The CDR3 extends over 17 amino acids. CDR3 sequence (DNA): TGTGCCAGCAGCCAAGATTGTAGCAGGGCGAGCAATCAGCCCCAGCATTTT. Translated, it gives CASSQDCSRASNQPQHF.

This sequence joins TRBV9 and TRBJ2-3; TRBD2 agrees at 10 bases. The trim removed 1 base at V and 3 bases at J, leaving 2 bases unmatched. Germline V CDR1 and CDR2: SGDLS, YYNGEE. This CDR3 contains 15 residues. The CDR3 DNA sequence: TGTGCCAGCAGCGTATCTAGCGGGAGAACAGATACGCAGTATTTT. This sequence encodes CASSVSSGRTDTQYF.

The chain uses TRBV2 and TRBJ1-2, with a possible D match to TRBD1 (5 bases). Trimming shortened V by 7 bases and J by 8 bases, and 20 bases separated the two germline ends. CDR3 length equals 14 residues. Germline values: CDR1 SNHLY, CDR2 FYNNEI. The CDR3 DNA sequence: TGTGCCAGCACCGAAGGGGTCAGGGTAAAAGGCTACACCTTC. Translated: CASTEGVRVKGYTF. The whole variable domain, remainder taken from reference TRBV2 and TRBJ1-2, is EPEVTQTPSHQVTQMGQEVILRCVPISNHLYFYWYRQILGQKVEFLVSFYNNEISEKSEIFDDQFSVERPDGSNFTLKIRSTKLEDSAMYFCASTEGVRVKGYTFGSGTRLTVV.

This clone was observed a handful of times. The chain is built from TRBV7-9 and TRBJ1-6; 8 nucleotides line up with TRBD1. V dropped 6 bases and J dropped 7; count of bases not matched to a gene: 11. This CDR3 region has 16 residues. Germline CDR1 SEHNR, CDR2 FQNEAQ (reference sequence). The CDR3 sequence: CASSRSGGLGNSPLHF. The CDR3 DNA follows: TGTGCCAGCAGTCGGTCAGGGGGCTTGGGGAATTCACCCCTCCACTTT.

DNA for the CDR3: TGTGCCAGCCTCCGACAGGGAGGCAATGAGCAGTTCTTC. Translated, it gives CASLRQGGNEQFF. This sequence joins TRBV6-5 and TRBJ2-1; D possibly corresponds to TRBD1 (7 bases). CDR3 size: 13 residues. Trimming removed 8 bases from V and 6 bases from J, with 14 bases in between. CDR1 is MNHEY and CDR2 is SVGAGI in the germline V gene.

This clone was observed a few times. The J gene is TRBJ2-2, the V gene TRBV3-1 (or the pseudogene TRBV3-2); possible D gene TRBD2, 5 bases. Germline assignment: CDR1 LGHDT and CDR2 YNNKEL (reference sequence). This CDR3 spans 15 amino acids. Deletions cut 2 bases from V and 3 bases from J, with 10 bases between. DNA for the CDR3: TGTGCCAGCAGCCAATTCGATAGCGACACCGGGGAGCTGTTTTTT. This translates into CASSQFDSDTGELFF.

The CDR3 region has the DNA TGTGCCAGTAGTATCAGGCAGGGGGCGTTTAGGAATGAGCAGTTCTTC. It translates to CASSIRQGAFRNEQFF. The V and J genes are TRBV19 and TRBJ2-1, with 8 bases lining up with TRBD1. V lost 3 bases, J lost 7 bases, and 11 bases stayed unmatched. Looked up from germline, CDR1 is LNHDA and CDR2 is SQIVND (reference sequence). This CDR3 spans 16 amino acids.

This clone was picked up one time. The CDR3 sequence is CASSPPATGSTIYF. CDR3 sequence (DNA): TGTGCCAGCTCACCACCGGCGACAGGGAGTACCATATATTTT. The chain uses TRBV18 and TRBJ1-3; TRBD1 agrees at 7 bases. Germline CDR1 is KGHSH and CDR2 is LQKENI. The CDR3 consists of 14 residues. V trimming: 0 bases; J trimming: 10 bases; junction bases outside the gene matches: 6.

The V and J genes are TRBV7-9 and TRBJ1-4; 8 bases line up with TRBD1. V was pared by 5 bases and J by 0 bases, with 5 bases of the junction left unmatched. The CDR3 loop spans 16 amino acids. Germline-derived CDR1 and CDR2 are SEHNR and FQNEAQ (reference sequence). The CDR3 coding sequence is TGTGCCAGCAGCAGCCGGGACAGGACAACTAATGAAAAACTGTTTTTT. This encodes CASSSRDRTTNEKLFF. Based on the CDR3 plus reference TRBV7-9 and TRBJ1-4, the full variable domain is DTGVSQNPRHKITKRGQNVTFRCDPISEHNRLYWYRQTLGQGPEFLTYFQNEAQLEKSRLLSDRFSAERPKGSFSTLEIQRTEQGDSAMYLCASSSRDRTTNEKLFFGSGTQLSVL.

The chain couples TRBV5-1 to TRBJ1-1, with TRBD1 identical over 9 bases. Looked up from germline, CDR1 is SGHRS and CDR2 is YFSETQ. V shed 6 bases and J 3 bases; nucleotides not matched to a gene: 9. The CDR3 is 15 amino acids. Written as DNA, the CDR3 is TGCGCCAGCACGTTAACAGGGGGCCGGGACACTGAAGCTTTCTTT. Translated: CASTLTGGRDTEAFF.

J is TRBJ2-3 and V is TRBV11-3, with D maybe TRBD1 (6 bases). The CDR3 totals 15 residues. Germline assignment: CDR1 SGHNT and CDR2 YENEEA. Trimming removed 3 bases at V and 2 bases at J, with 12 bases between. The CDR3 region has the DNA TGTGCCAGCAGCTTGGCAGGGGCCGACACAGATACGCAGTATTTT. Translation gives CASSLAGADTDTQYF.

This chain connects TRBV19 to TRBJ1-1, with D possibly being TRBD1 (6 bases). The CDR3 sequence is 14 residues long. Germline CDR1 LNHDA, CDR2 SQIVND (reference sequence). V gave up 1 base and J gave up 3 bases, with 9 bases separating them. The CDR3 DNA reads TGTGCCAGTAGTATAGTACCAGGGGACACTGAAGCTTTCTTT. Translation: CASSIVPGDTEAFF.

V usage is TRBV4-3 and J usage is TRBJ2-5; 7 positions agree with TRBD2. The CDR3 spans 16 residues. V lost 0 bases, J lost 2 bases, and 6 bases stayed unmatched. Per the germline V gene, CDR1 is LGHNA and CDR2 is YSLEER. The CDR3 protein is CASSQDTLAVQETQYF. For the CDR3, the DNA is TGCGCCAGCAGCCAAGATACTCTAGCGGTTCAAGAGACCCAGTACTTC.

The CDR3: CASSQGDRAEKLFF. The CDR3 DNA reads TGTGCCAGCAGCCAAGGGGACAGGGCTGAAAAACTGTTTTTT. The chain is built from TRBV3-1 (or the pseudogene TRBV3-2) and TRBJ1-4; 9 bases map to TRBD1. V lost 1 base and J lost 7; bases outside the gene matches: 1. CDR1 and CDR2 from the germline V gene are LGHDT and YNNKEL (reference sequence). The CDR3 is 14 amino acids.

This clone was found a few times. Other DNA sequences in this sample translate to the same CDR3. J is TRBJ1-3 and V is TRBV25-1; a possible D gene is TRBD1 (6 bases). Trimming pared 3 bases from V and 0 bases from J, leaving 9 bases between. This CDR3 has 15 amino acids. Germline CDR1 is MGHDK and CDR2 is SYGVNS. Here the CDR3 DNA reads TGTGCCAGCAGTGATACAGGGTCCTCTGGAAACACCATATATTTT. This codes for CASSDTGSSGNTIYF.

This chain joins TRBV7-8 and TRBJ1-1; tentatively, D is TRBD1 (6 bases). The CDR3 is 11 residues long. Deletions cut 5 bases from V and 11 bases from J, with 12 bases between. The germline V gene has CDR1 SGHVS and CDR2 FQNEAQ. This CDR3 is CASSLQGDAFF. The CDR3 region has the DNA TGTGCCAGCAGCCTACAGGGTGACGCTTTCTTT. The whole variable domain, filled in from reference TRBV7-8 and TRBJ1-1, reads GAGVSQSPRYKVAKRGQDVALRCDPISGHVSLFWYQQALGQGPEFLTYFQNEAQLDKSGLPSDRFFAERPEGSVSTLKIQRTQQEDSAVYLCASSLQGDAFFGQGTRLTVV.

V and J are TRBV6-2 or TRBV6-3 and TRBJ2-7; unclear D gene. There are 12 residues in the CDR3. Germline V lookup: CDR1 MNHEY, CDR2 SVGEGT. The CDR3 DNA follows: TGTGCCAGCAGTCACTCGAGATACGAGCAGTACGTC. Translation gives CASSHSRYEQYV.

This clone showed up many times. The chain joins TRBV6-1 to TRBJ2-1, with 8 bases fitting TRBD2. The junction had 0 bases not matched to a gene; V was cut back by 2 bases and J by 0 bases. The CDR3 has 15 amino acids. Germline values: CDR1 MNHNS, CDR2 SASEGT. DNA of the CDR3: TGTGCCAGCAGTGAACTAGCGGGCTCCTACAATGAGCAGTTCTTC. This codes for CASSELAGSYNEQFF.

The gene calls are TRBV2 and TRBJ2-7, with 9 positions matching TRBD2. Losses at the gene ends were 5 bases for V and 0 bases for J; bases not matched to a gene: 2. Germline V gene lookup returns CDR1 SNHLY and CDR2 FYNNEI. The CDR3 is made up of 14 amino acids. This CDR3 reads CASSIAGVSYEQYF. Here the CDR3 DNA reads TGTGCCAGCAGTATAGCGGGAGTCTCCTACGAGCAGTACTTC.

The chain uses TRBV9 and TRBJ2-5; 7 bases fit TRBD2. In germline, CDR1 is SGDLS, CDR2 YYNGEE. V shed 0 bases, J shed 4 bases, and the junction held 9 bases outside the gene matches. The CDR3 loop spans 16 amino acids. CDR3 DNA sequence: TGTGCCAGCAGCGTAGCGGCGGGAGTCGGAATAGAGACCCAGTACTTC. It is translated as CASSVAAGVGIETQYF.

J is TRBJ2-2 and V is TRBV5-1, with TRBD1 identical over 8 bases. Germline lookup yields CDR1 SGHRS and CDR2 YFSETQ. V was pared by 3 bases and J by 4 bases, with 5 bases of the junction left unmatched. The CDR3 covers 15 residues. The CDR3 reads CASSSQDRATGELFF. The CDR3 region has the DNA TGCGCCAGCAGCTCCCAGGACAGGGCCACCGGGGAGCTGTTTTTT.

There are a few counts of this clone. The chain recombines TRBV5-1 with TRBJ2-4, with D possibly matching TRBD2 (5 bases). CDR1 is SGHRS, CDR2 YFSETQ, per germline. The CDR3 loop spans 16 amino acids. Trimming removed 1 base from V and 1 base from J, with 12 bases in between. CDR3 coding DNA: TGCGCCAGCAGCTTGAACGACGGGGTTGCCAAAAACATTCAGTACTTC. Encoded protein: CASSLNDGVAKNIQYF.

The chain joins TRBV5-6 to TRBJ2-2; the D gene is possibly TRBD1 (7 bases). The germline V gene has CDR1 SGHDT and CDR2 YYEEEE. The V and J ends lost 3 bases and 4 bases respectively, with 13 bases between them. This CDR3 region has 15 residues. The CDR3 DNA reads as TGTGCCAGCAGCTCCCCAGGGGGACTCACCGGGGAGCTGTTTTTT. This translates into CASSSPGGLTGELFF.

The table lists this clone with a count of one. J is TRBJ1-6 and V is TRBV30; 8 bases agree with TRBD1. The ends lost 4 bases at V and 7 bases at J; junction bases unmatched: 6. CDR1 is GTSNPN, CDR2 SVGIG, per germline (reference sequence). The length of the CDR3 is 14 residues. The CDR3 sequence: CAWNRQGANSPLHF. The CDR3 nucleotides read TGTGCCTGGAACCGTCAGGGGGCAAATTCACCCCTCCACTTT.

This chain connects TRBV19 to TRBJ1-5; TRBD1 aligns across 9 bases. The CDR3 extends over 17 amino acids. CDR1 and CDR2 (germline): LNHDA, SQIVND (reference sequence). The V and J ends lost 4 bases and 1 base, in that order; junction bases with no gene match: 8. The CDR3: CASSTTGGGGSNQPQHF. The CDR3 coding sequence is TGTGCCAGTAGTACCACAGGGGGCGGAGGGAGCAATCAGCCCCAGCATTTT.

This CDR3 is CASSPSRAHYGYTF. CDR3 bases: TGTGCCAGCAGCCCTTCCAGGGCTCACTATGGCTACACCTTC. The chain carries TRBV11-2 and TRBJ1-2; D perhaps matches TRBD1 (5 bases). Germline values: CDR1 SGHAT, CDR2 FQNNGV. The CDR3 covers 14 residues. The V and J ends lost 5 bases and 3 bases respectively, with 13 bases between them.